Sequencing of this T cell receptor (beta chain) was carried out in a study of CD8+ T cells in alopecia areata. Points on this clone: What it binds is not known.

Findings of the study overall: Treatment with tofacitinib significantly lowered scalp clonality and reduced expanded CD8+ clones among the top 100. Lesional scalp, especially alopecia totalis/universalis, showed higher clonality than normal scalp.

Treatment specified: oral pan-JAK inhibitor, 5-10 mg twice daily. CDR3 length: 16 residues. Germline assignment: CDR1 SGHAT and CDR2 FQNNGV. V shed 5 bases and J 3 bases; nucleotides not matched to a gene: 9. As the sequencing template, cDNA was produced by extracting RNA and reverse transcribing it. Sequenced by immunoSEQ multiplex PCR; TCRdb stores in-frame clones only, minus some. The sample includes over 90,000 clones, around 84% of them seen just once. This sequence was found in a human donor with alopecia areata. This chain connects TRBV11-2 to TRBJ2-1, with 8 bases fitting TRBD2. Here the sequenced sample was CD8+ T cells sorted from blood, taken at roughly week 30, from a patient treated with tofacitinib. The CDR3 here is CASSPGGTSYYNEQFF. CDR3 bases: TGTGCCAGCAGCCCGGGGGGGACTTCCTACTACAATGAGCAGTTCTTC.